This T cell receptor (beta chain) originates from a study of T-cell reconstitution after alpha-beta-depleted transplantation in children. Findings and caveats of the study: Among T cells one year after transplant, newly produced cells accounted for most counts and diversity. For some patients, TCRbeta diversity was high at day 60 because of recipient T cells and thymic progenitors that survived. Approximately two months post-transplant, alpha-beta T cells reportedly originated from several hundred expanded graft clones.

Deletions cut 6 bases from V and 0 bases from J, with 11 bases between. The CDR3 sequence is 15 residues long. Germline V lookup: CDR1 SEHNR, CDR2 FQNEAQ (reference sequence). Regarding this clonotype: Its target is unknown.

Unique molecular identifiers were used in preparing the TCRbeta library. TCRdb analysed the PCR reads with MiXCR anew, one entry per CDR3 protein. The sample shows approximately 980,000 distinct CDR3 sequences, around 30% of them seen only once. The chain employs TRBV7-9 and TRBJ2-2, with D perhaps TRBD2 (6 bases). The sequence was collected from a boy under two years old who had a stem cell transplant for SCID, so the T cells may come from the graft donor. The input for sequencing was PBMCs, mostly from graft donor cells, taken 360 days after TCRalphabeta/CD19-depleted stem cell transplant. For the CDR3, the DNA is TGTGCCAGCAGTTGGGGGGACTCGAACACCGGGGAGCTGTTTTTT. Its protein product is CASSWGDSNTGELFF.